This TCR beta chain appears in the sequencing data of a study of blood T cells in healthy people across ages. Notes on the study in general: Estimates of diversity drawn from one million T cells were considered underestimates.

Turning to this clonotype: The antigen is unknown.

V was clipped by 3 bases and J by 8 bases; unmatched bases: 11. In germline, CDR1 is SGHRS, CDR2 YFSETQ. The CDR3 totals 16 residues. Through a sample-barcoded 5' primer and a J-beta primer mix, a second PCR was run for roughly 7 to 12 cycles. TCRdb re-called the 5' RACE reads through MiXCR, storing one row per CDR3 protein. Of about 730,000 distinct CDR3 sequences listed, roughly 47% were seen once; the top ten hold around 20%. This chain uses TRBV5-1 with TRBJ2-1; 10 bases are a match to TRBD2. The TCR originated in a woman aged 55-70 years in good health. Material: blood. CDR3: CASSSQPSGGAHEQFF. As DNA, the CDR3 is TGCGCCAGCAGCTCGCAGCCCAGCGGGGGGGCTCATGAGCAGTTCTTC.